Listed here are 30 T cell receptor beta chains from one sample, sequenced in a study of blood T cell repertoires in COVID-19. Data came from immunoSEQ multiplex PCR; TCRdb stores just in-frame clones and leaves some out. The sample holds roughly 87,000 clones; more than 75% are singletons and the top ten take 8%. Sequencing input: peripheral blood. The receptors come from a man between 45 and 60 years old with active COVID-19.

J is TRBJ1-2 and V is TRBV5-1, with 9 bases identical to TRBD1. V shed 3 bases and J 3 bases; nucleotides not matched to a gene: 12. Per the germline V gene, CDR1 is SGHRS and CDR2 is YFSETQ. There are 17 residues in the CDR3. The CDR3, as DNA: TGCGCCAGCAGCTCACCGGGACAGGGCCCCTACGACTATGGCTACACCTTC. This translates into CASSSPGQGPYDYGYTF.

The chain is built from TRBV2 and TRBJ2-7; 11 nucleotides line up with TRBD2. With 6 bases clipped from V and 6 bases from J, the junction kept 10 bases outside the gene matches. This CDR3 contains 15 residues. The germline V gene has CDR1 SNHLY and CDR2 FYNNEI. CDR3 amino acids: CASRPTSGNSGEQYF. The CDR3 nucleotides read TGTGCCAGCAGGCCGACTAGCGGGAATTCAGGCGAGCAGTACTTC.

This chain joins TRBV28 and TRBJ1-5; TRBD1 matches 7 bases. The J segment lost 2 bases and the V segment lost 7 bases, leaving 11 bases of the junction unmatched. Germline V lookup: CDR1 MDHEN, CDR2 SYDVKM. This CDR3 contains 16 residues. CDR3 coding DNA: TGTGCCAGCATCGAGGGGGCAGGTAGGCGCAATCAGCCCCAGCATTTT. It encodes CASIEGAGRRNQPQHF.

The V call is TRBV9, the J call TRBJ1-2, with 10 bases matching TRBD1. The junction had 5 bases not matched to a gene; V was cut back by 0 bases and J by 0 bases. This CDR3 has 17 residues. Germline V gene sequence: CDR1 SGDLS, CDR2 YYNGEE. CDR3 region: CASSVGWDRGANYGYTF. CDR3 coding DNA: TGTGCCAGCAGCGTAGGGTGGGACAGGGGTGCTAACTATGGCTACACCTTC.

This chain connects TRBV5-5 to TRBJ1-1; the D gene is possibly TRBD1 (6 bases). V gave up 4 bases and J gave up 0 bases, with 16 bases separating them. CDR1 is SGHKS, CDR2 YYEKEE, per germline (reference sequence). This CDR3 comprises 16 residues. The CDR3 is CASSTNLQGVNTEAFF. The CDR3 DNA is TGTGCCAGCAGCACCAACCTACAGGGAGTGAACACTGAAGCTTTCTTT.

The CDR3 region has the DNA TGCGCCAGCAGCTGGACCCTAGCGGGAGGGTCCTACGAGCAGTACTTC. Its protein is CASSWTLAGGSYEQYF. The chain links TRBV5-1 to TRBJ2-7, with 12 bases matching TRBD2. The CDR3 length is 16 residues. The germline gives CDR1 SGHRS, CDR2 YFSETQ. The V gene end was trimmed by 3 bases and the J gene end by 1 base; junction bases not matched to a gene: 5.

The chain combines TRBV7-8 with TRBJ2-3; 7 nucleotides align to TRBD2. Per germline, CDR1 SGHVS and CDR2 FQNEAQ. J was trimmed by 1 base and V by 4 bases; bases with no gene match: 2. This CDR3 region has 14 residues. Here the CDR3 DNA reads TGTGCCAGCAGCTCGAGCGGGGGCACAGATACGCAGTATTTT. Protein: CASSSSGGTDTQYF.

The V gene is TRBV27, the J gene TRBJ2-2; 9 bases are a match to TRBD1. V gave up 3 bases and J gave up 5 bases; unmatched junction bases: 4. The CDR3 has 15 amino acids. Germline CDR1 is MNHEY and CDR2 is SMNVEV (reference sequence). This chain's CDR3 is CASSLGQGLTGELFF. The CDR3 DNA reads TGTGCCAGCAGTTTGGGACAGGGATTAACCGGGGAGCTGTTTTTT.

This sequence joins TRBV28 and TRBJ2-6; D is undetermined. This CDR3 region has 13 residues. Germline CDR1 is MDHEN and CDR2 is SYDVKM. The V end was cut by 2 bases, the J end by 4 bases, with 3 bases between. The CDR3 is CASSLSGANVLTF. The CDR3 bases are TGTGCCAGCAGTTTAAGCGGGGCCAACGTCCTGACTTTC.

Remarks on this clone: The sample carries other DNA sequences with the same CDR3. The chain recombines TRBV6-5 with TRBJ1-1, with D possibly being TRBD1 (5 bases). Trimming cost V 6 bases and J 1 base, with 9 bases left between them. The CDR3 totals 13 residues. CDR1 and CDR2 from the germline V gene are MNHEY and SVGAGI. CDR3 sequence (DNA): TGTGCCAGCAGATTGACAGAGAACACTGAAGCTTTCTTT. It encodes CASRLTENTEAFF.

The rearrangement links TRBV2 to TRBJ2-7, with 7 positions matching TRBD1. This CDR3 has 13 residues. V gave up 7 bases and J gave up 6 bases; unmatched junction bases: 9. Germline V gives CDR1 SNHLY, CDR2 FYNNEI. The CDR3 spells CASINRGIGEQYF. The CDR3 DNA follows: TGTGCCAGCATCAACAGGGGAATAGGCGAGCAGTACTTC.

The V and J genes are TRBV5-1 and TRBJ1-1, with D unclear. V lost 0 bases to trimming and J lost 8 bases, with 5 bases between them. This CDR3 has 11 residues. Germline lookup yields CDR1 SGHRS and CDR2 YFSETQ. Written as DNA, the CDR3 is TGCGCCAGCAGCTTGGGACAAGAAGCTTTCTTT. Encoded protein: CASSLGQEAFF.

For this clone: This same CDR3 is encoded by further DNA sequences in the sample. This rearrangement joins TRBV14 to TRBJ1-2; D remains unclear. The CDR3 sequence is 14 residues long. V lost 1 base and J lost 0, with 6 bases in between. The germline V gene has CDR1 SGHDN and CDR2 FVKESK. CDR3 DNA: TGTGCCAGCAGCCAAGGCTCAGCTAACTATGGCTACACCTTC. Translating gives CASSQGSANYGYTF.

This sequence joins TRBV6-6 and TRBJ1-3; a weak D match, TRBD1 (5 bases). The CDR3 loop spans 13 amino acids. The germline V gene has CDR1 MNHNY and CDR2 SVGAGI (reference sequence). Trimming cost V 5 bases and J 4 bases, with 9 bases left between them. CDR3 sequence: CASSTPGGNTIYF. The CDR3 DNA follows: TGTGCCAGCAGTACCCCAGGGGGAAACACCATATATTTT.

The chain combines TRBV6-5 with TRBJ1-1; D gene unclear. V was cut by 4 bases and J by 8 bases, with 11 bases left in between. Per the germline V gene, CDR1 is MNHEY and CDR2 is SVGAGI. This CDR3 is built from 12 residues. The CDR3 here is CASSWGSGEAFF. As DNA, the CDR3 is TGTGCCAGCAGTTGGGGTAGCGGCGAAGCTTTCTTT.

The CDR3 nucleotides read TGCGCCAGCAGCCACTCTCAGGCCGGCACCGGGGAGCTGTTTTTT. It yields the protein CASSHSQAGTGELFF. The chain uses TRBV4-3 and TRBJ2-2; the D is unclear. Trimming pared 3 bases from V and 4 bases from J, leaving 12 bases between. This CDR3 comprises 15 residues. The germline CDR1 and CDR2 sequences are LGHNA and YSLEER.

The V gene is TRBV24-1, the J gene TRBJ2-2; 8 positions agree with TRBD1. V shed 7 bases, J shed 5 bases, and the junction held 8 bases outside the gene matches. Germline CDR1 is KGHDR and CDR2 is SFDVKD. CDR3 length equals 15 residues. For the CDR3, the DNA is TGTGCCACCAGCGCCGGGACAGGCCCAACCGGGGAGCTGTTTTTT. Amino acid sequence: CATSAGTGPTGELFF.

V gene TRBV30 combines with J gene TRBJ2-5; possibly TRBD1 for D (7 bases). Germline CDR1 GTSNPN, CDR2 SVGIG (reference sequence). The CDR3 has 16 residues. Trimming took off 3 bases at V and 0 bases at J, with 17 bases between the two ends. In DNA form, the CDR3 reads TGTGCCTGGAGCCACTCAGGGGGGTTTTACCAAGAGACCCAGTACTTC. As protein: CAWSHSGGFYQETQYF.

The chain joins TRBV7-2 to TRBJ1-1, with TRBD1 matching 8 bases. V trimming: 3 bases; J trimming: 1 base; junction bases outside the gene matches: 7. Germline lookup yields CDR1 SGHTA and CDR2 FQGNSA. The CDR3 contains 16 residues. The CDR3 DNA sequence: TGTGCCAGCAGCTTGGGGAGACAGGGGACGAACACTGAAGCTTTCTTT. Protein sequence: CASSLGRQGTNTEAFF.

CDR3 in DNA: TGTGCCAGCTCACAGGGGGTTGAGCAGTTCTTC. It encodes CASSQGVEQFF. The V gene is TRBV18, the J gene TRBJ2-1; D is perhaps TRBD1 (6 bases). This CDR3 has 11 residues. V was clipped by 4 bases and J by 9 bases, with 7 bases between them. Germline assignment: CDR1 KGHSH and CDR2 LQKENI.

This chain joins TRBV6-5 and TRBJ2-3; perhaps TRBD1 as D (5 bases). CDR3 size: 15 residues. Looked up from germline, CDR1 is MNHEY and CDR2 is SVGAGI. V was shortened by 5 bases and J by 2 bases, with 14 bases between the two germline ends. The DNA of the CDR3 is TGTGCCAGCAGTACTCCGCAGGGAACCACAGATACGCAGTATTTT. Translated, it gives CASSTPQGTTDTQYF.

The CDR3 region has the DNA TGTGCCAGCAGTCTAAGGACAGGGTCCCGAACTAACTATGGCTACACCTTC. Protein sequence: CASSLRTGSRTNYGYTF. V gene TRBV6-6 combines with J gene TRBJ1-2, with 8 positions matching TRBD1. The germline V gene has CDR1 MNHNY and CDR2 SVGAGI (reference sequence). This CDR3 spans 17 amino acids. Trimming took 5 bases from V and 0 from J; bases not matched to a gene: 11.

This chain joins TRBV28 and TRBJ1-5; the D is unclear. CDR1 and CDR2 (germline): MDHEN, SYDVKM. V lost 5 bases and J lost 3, with 17 bases in between. The CDR3 spans 16 residues. The CDR3 coding sequence is TGTGCCAGCAGTCTAACCCTTGACGGGTCCAATCAGCCCCAGCATTTT. This translates into CASSLTLDGSNQPQHF.

The chain carries TRBV12-3 or TRBV12-4 and TRBJ2-7; 10 positions match TRBD1. The CDR3 loop spans 13 amino acids. Trimming at V came to 6 bases and at J to 6 bases, leaving 5 bases not matched to a gene. CDR3 in DNA: TGTGCCAGCAGCCGACAGGGGGCGGTCGAGCAGTACTTC. This gives the protein CASSRQGAVEQYF.

The V call is TRBV7-9, the J call TRBJ2-1, with 11 nucleotides matching TRBD1. V was pared by 5 bases and J by 4 bases, with 16 bases of the junction left unmatched. CDR3 length equals 19 residues. Germline V gene sequence: CDR1 SEHNR, CDR2 FQNEAQ (reference sequence). Here the CDR3 DNA reads TGTGCCAGCAGCCGTACCTTTATTGGACAGGGGGCGATGTACAATGAGCAGTTCTTC. Its protein product is CASSRTFIGQGAMYNEQFF.

J is TRBJ1-4 and V is TRBV5-1; D may be TRBD1 (5 bases). Trimming cost V 4 bases and J 0 bases, with 7 bases left between them. CDR1 SGHRS and CDR2 YFSETQ come from the germline V gene. The length of the CDR3 is 14 residues. CDR3 sequence: CASSRDSTNEKLFF. The CDR3 DNA sequence: TGCGCCAGCAGCAGGGACTCAACTAATGAAAAACTGTTTTTT.

This chain joins TRBV7-2 and TRBJ2-3, with D possibly matching TRBD1 (6 bases). The CDR3 is 15 residues long. Trimming took 0 bases from V and 4 from J, leaving 11 bases between them. CDR1 and CDR2 from the germline V gene are SGHTA and FQGNSA. The CDR3 sequence: CASSLAGAFPDTQYF. DNA for the CDR3: TGTGCCAGCAGCTTAGCGGGGGCCTTCCCAGATACGCAGTATTTT.

J is TRBJ1-5 and V is TRBV29-1; 7 bases agree with TRBD1. Germline V gene sequence: CDR1 SQVTM, CDR2 ANQGSEA. CDR3 size: 13 residues. V lost 6 bases and J lost 2; bases outside the gene matches: 4. The chain's CDR3 is CSVATGGNQPQHF. CDR3 nucleotides: TGCAGCGTCGCCACAGGGGGCAATCAGCCCCAGCATTTT.

The chain is built from TRBV19 and TRBJ2-7; tentative D call: TRBD1 (5 bases). V lost 3 bases and J lost 3, with 15 bases in between. CDR1 LNHDA and CDR2 SQIVND come from the germline V gene (reference sequence). The CDR3 spans 15 residues. CDR3 loop: CASSIKQGSLYEQYF. DNA of the CDR3: TGTGCCAGTAGTATTAAGCAGGGTTCCCTCTACGAGCAGTACTTC.

The table lists this clone with many counts. V usage is TRBV2 and J usage is TRBJ1-5, with D perhaps TRBD1 (6 bases). The CDR3 is 15 amino acids. CDR1 is SNHLY and CDR2 is FYNNEI in the germline V gene. V was clipped by 6 bases and J by 1 base, with 13 bases between them. The CDR3 nucleotides are TGTGCCAGCAGAGGCCACCAGGGGAGCAATCAGCCCCAGCATTTT. It specifies CASRGHQGSNQPQHF.